One sample yielded the 30 T cell receptor beta chains listed below, sequenced in a study of technical replicates of blood from a handful of donors. The data were produced by immunoSEQ multiplex PCR, yet TCRdb's version contains in-frame clones alone and is incomplete. The sample records 10,000 to 15,000 clones, around 95% being singletons. The sample was PBMCs. Every receptor here comes from a human donor in good health.

The chain carries TRBV5-4 and TRBJ2-2; 7 bases are shared with TRBD1. The ends lost 0 bases at V and 2 bases at J; junction bases unmatched: 4. CDR3 size: 16 residues. CDR1 is SGHNT and CDR2 is YYREEE in the germline V gene (reference sequence). DNA for the CDR3: TGTGCCAGCAGCTTGGGTGGACAGGCAAACACCGGGGAGCTGTTTTTT. It codes for CASSLGGQANTGELFF.

In this sample, this clone turned up once. V and J are TRBV25-1 and TRBJ2-3; 8 nucleotides align to TRBD2. CDR3 length: 16 residues. Germline V gene sequence: CDR1 MGHDK, CDR2 SYGVNS. J was trimmed by 1 base and V by 3 bases; bases with no gene match: 6. The CDR3 spells CASSDRLASGTDTQYF. Written as DNA, the CDR3 is TGTGCCAGCAGTGACCGACTAGCGTCTGGCACAGATACGCAGTATTTT.

The CDR3 nucleotides are TGTGCCAGCAGCCAAGGGATGCCAGGGCGAAAAAACACTGAAGCTTTCTTT. As protein: CASSQGMPGRKNTEAFF. The chain is built from TRBV14 and TRBJ1-1, with D tentatively TRBD1 (5 bases). CDR3 length: 17 amino acids. CDR1 and CDR2 (germline): SGHDN, FVKESK. Trimming removed 1 base from V and 2 bases from J, with 17 bases in between.

This clone showed up just once. The chain recombines TRBV5-1 with TRBJ2-5; a possible D gene is TRBD1 (5 bases). This CDR3 contains 14 residues. Trimming took off 0 bases at V and 7 bases at J, with 13 bases between the two ends. Looked up from germline, CDR1 is SGHRS and CDR2 is YFSETQ. Here the CDR3 DNA reads TGCGCCAGCAGCTTGGGGGCAGGCCAGGGGACCCAGTACTTC. This encodes CASSLGAGQGTQYF.

The chain combines TRBV6-6 with TRBJ2-7; D not certain. The V gene lost 0 bases and the J gene lost 1 base, with 13 bases spanning the gap. Per germline, CDR1 MNHNY and CDR2 SVGAGI (reference sequence). This CDR3 contains 16 residues. CDR3 sequence (DNA): TGTGCCAGCAGTTACTCGACATCGGTGGTGTCCTACGAGCAGTACTTC. This translates into CASSYSTSVVSYEQYF.

The V gene is TRBV7-9, the J gene TRBJ2-1; 10 bases are a match to TRBD2. This CDR3 comprises 18 residues. The germline CDR1 and CDR2 sequences are SEHNR and FQNEAQ (reference sequence). V lost 2 bases, J lost 12 bases, and 19 bases stayed unmatched. The CDR3 DNA reads TGTGCCAGCAGCTTAAACGGGGAGGCATTAGCGGGAGGCGTAGGGCAGTTCTTC. Amino acid sequence: CASSLNGEALAGGVGQFF.

V gene TRBV9 combines with J gene TRBJ1-5, with D possibly TRBD1 on 6 matching bases. Germline CDR1 SGDLS, CDR2 YYNGEE. Between the trimmed V and J ends, which lost 0 bases and 3 bases, there was a span of 10 bases. The CDR3 extends over 15 amino acids. The CDR3 reads CASSVGTGFNQPQHF. The DNA of the CDR3 is TGTGCCAGCAGCGTAGGAACAGGGTTCAATCAGCCCCAGCATTTT.

This rearrangement joins TRBV5-1 to TRBJ2-3; 9 nucleotides align to TRBD1. The CDR3 is 14 residues long. V trimming: 4 bases; J trimming: 5 bases; junction bases outside the gene matches: 5. CDR1 is SGHRS, CDR2 YFSETQ, per germline. The CDR3 protein is CASSPDRGGDTQYF. CDR3 DNA: TGCGCCAGCAGCCCGGACAGGGGTGGAGATACGCAGTATTTT.

This chain connects TRBV9 to TRBJ2-2; 10 bases fit TRBD2. In germline, CDR1 is SGDLS, CDR2 YYNGEE. V lost 0 bases and J lost 7; bases outside the gene matches: 3. The CDR3 totals 15 residues. The CDR3 nucleotides read TGTGCCAGCAGCGTAGGGACTAGCGGAATCGGGGAGCTGTTTTTT. Residues: CASSVGTSGIGELFF.

This clone was picked up one time. The V call is TRBV28, the J call TRBJ1-5; no clear D. Germline CDR1 reads MDHEN; CDR2 reads SYDVKM. CDR3 length: 14 amino acids. V was clipped by 3 bases and J by 4 bases, with 10 bases between them. The CDR3 DNA follows: TGTGCCAGCAGTTTGATCTCAGAAAATCAGCCCCAGCATTTT. The encoded protein is CASSLISENQPQHF.

This clone was counted a single time. V and J are TRBV10-1 and TRBJ1-1, with D uncertain. V gave up 2 bases and J gave up 0 bases, with 7 bases separating them. The CDR3 extends over 14 amino acids. Germline V gene data show CDR1 as WNHNN and CDR2 as SYGVQD (reference sequence). The CDR3 loop reads CASSEGSMNTEAFF. The CDR3 DNA is TGCGCCAGCAGTGAGGGGAGCATGAACACTGAAGCTTTCTTT.

This clone appeared a single time. The chain is built from TRBV27 and TRBJ1-5; 8 nucleotides agree with TRBD1. The V and J ends lost 5 bases and 5 bases, in that order; junction bases with no gene match: 11. The CDR3 contains 16 residues. Per germline, CDR1 MNHEY and CDR2 SMNVEV (reference sequence). The CDR3 is CASSRTGFFDDQPQHF. In DNA, the CDR3 is TGTGCCAGCAGTAGGACAGGGTTTTTTGATGATCAGCCCCAGCATTTT.

This clone occurred a few times. The V call is TRBV6-1, the J call TRBJ2-2; D gene unclear. V lost 4 bases to trimming and J lost 0 bases, with 6 bases between them. This CDR3 is built from 14 residues. Germline values: CDR1 MNHNS, CDR2 SASEGT. CDR3 in DNA: TGTGCCAGCAGTGGACTCTCGAACACCGGGGAGCTGTTTTTT. As protein: CASSGLSNTGELFF.

This sequence joins TRBV2 and TRBJ2-3; 10 bases line up with TRBD2. This CDR3 contains 14 residues. J gave up 8 bases and V 7 bases, and 9 bases lay outside the gene matches. Per the germline V gene, CDR1 is SNHLY and CDR2 is FYNNEI. The CDR3 loop is CASTPSGRGGTQYF. In DNA form, the CDR3 reads TGTGCCAGCACCCCTAGCGGGAGAGGAGGTACGCAGTATTTT.

The chain combines TRBV6-5 with TRBJ2-1, with 7 bases matching TRBD2. CDR1 is MNHEY, CDR2 SVGAGI, per germline. J was trimmed by 8 bases and V by 6 bases; bases with no gene match: 10. The CDR3 loop spans 14 amino acids. The chain's CDR3 is CASSRASGTDEQFF. The DNA of the CDR3 is TGTGCCAGCAGCCGGGCTAGCGGTACGGATGAGCAGTTCTTC.

V is TRBV10-1 and J is TRBJ2-1, with 7 bases fitting TRBD1. Trimming cost V 1 base and J 1 base; bases outside gene matches: 4. The germline gives CDR1 WNHNN, CDR2 SYGVQD (reference sequence). The CDR3 has 16 residues. As DNA, the CDR3 is TGCGCCAGCAGTGAGTACAGGGGTCCATCCTACAATGAGCAGTTCTTC. It specifies CASSEYRGPSYNEQFF.

This chain links TRBV19 with TRBJ1-3; 8 nucleotides line up with TRBD1. The CDR3 runs 14 residues. CDR1 is LNHDA and CDR2 is SQIVND in the germline V gene (reference sequence). The V and J ends lost 5 bases and 4 bases, in that order; junction bases with no gene match: 4. The CDR3 sequence is CASSPRTGGNTIYF. The CDR3 nucleotides are TGTGCCAGTAGTCCCCGGACAGGGGGAAACACCATATATTTT.

V gene TRBV11-2 combines with J gene TRBJ2-2; the D is unclear. The germline gives CDR1 SGHAT, CDR2 FQNNGV. The CDR3 contains 13 residues. Trimming took 6 bases from V and 7 from J, leaving 12 bases between them. The CDR3 nucleotides are TGTGCCAGCAGGGTACAATCGGGCGGGGAGCTGTTTTTT. It encodes CASRVQSGGELFF.

J is TRBJ1-1 and V is TRBV6-1, with D maybe TRBD1 (6 bases). There are 13 residues in the CDR3. V gave up 8 bases and J gave up 5 bases, with 15 bases separating them. Germline CDR1 and CDR2: MNHNS and SASEGT. The CDR3 nucleotides read TGTGCCAGCCGATGGAGGGGGGGGACTGAAGCTTTCTTT. Translated, it gives CASRWRGGTEAFF.

The chain joins TRBV7-6 to TRBJ1-1, with D possibly matching TRBD1 (5 bases). The V end lost 0 bases, the J end lost 4 bases, and 15 bases lay between the germline ends. CDR3 length equals 16 residues. The germline V gene has CDR1 SGHVS and CDR2 FNYEAQ. CDR3 nucleotide sequence: TGTGCCAGCAGCTTAGCGCAAGGGGTCGGGGGCACTGAAGCTTTCTTT. This encodes CASSLAQGVGGTEAFF.

The V gene is TRBV7-9, the J gene TRBJ2-7; tentatively, D is TRBD1 (6 bases). Trimming shortened V by 5 bases and J by 0 bases, and 14 bases separated the two germline ends. This CDR3 is 15 amino acids long. Germline-derived CDR1 and CDR2 are SEHNR and FQNEAQ (reference sequence). The CDR3 loop reads CASSDDRRSSYEQYF. CDR3 nucleotide sequence: TGTGCCAGCAGCGACGACAGGAGGAGCTCCTACGAGCAGTACTTC.

CDR3 loop: CASSGQGAYQETQYF. CDR3 in DNA: TGCGCCAGCAGTGGACAGGGGGCTTATCAAGAGACCCAGTACTTC. The J gene is TRBJ2-5, the V gene TRBV5-1; 11 bases map to TRBD1. Germline V gives CDR1 SGHRS, CDR2 YFSETQ. V lost 5 bases and J lost 2; bases outside the gene matches: 5. The CDR3 contains 15 residues.

This clone was detected only a few times. V gene TRBV6-4 combines with J gene TRBJ2-3; TRBD2 agrees at 11 bases. This CDR3 has 15 amino acids. V lost 4 bases and J lost 3; bases outside the gene matches: 3. The germline CDR1 and CDR2 sequences are MRHNA and SNTAGT. CDR3 region: CASSAGTSGTDTQYF. CDR3 nucleotides: TGTGCCAGCAGTGCGGGGACTAGCGGAACAGATACGCAGTATTTT.

The rearrangement uses TRBV9 and TRBJ2-7, with 9 bases aligning to TRBD2. CDR1 is SGDLS, CDR2 YYNGEE, per germline. The CDR3 consists of 17 residues. With 0 bases clipped from V and 2 bases from J, the junction kept 9 bases outside the gene matches. CDR3 protein: CASSVGGSGSGAYEQYF. The DNA of the CDR3 is TGTGCCAGCAGCGTAGGAGGTAGCGGGAGTGGGGCCTACGAGCAGTACTTC.

The V call is TRBV11-2, the J call TRBJ2-2; a weak D match, TRBD2 (5 bases). The germline V and J ends were trimmed by 2 bases and 6 bases, with 13 bases remaining between them. Germline loops: CDR1 SGHAT, CDR2 FQNNGV. The CDR3 extends over 15 amino acids. The CDR3 here is CASSLITGKPGELFF. The CDR3 DNA sequence: TGTGCCAGCAGCTTAATCACGGGAAAGCCCGGGGAGCTGTTTTTT.

V gene TRBV11-1 combines with J gene TRBJ2-1; D is unresolved. The germline V gene encodes CDR1 SGHAT and CDR2 FQDESV (reference sequence). With 3 bases removed from V and 0 bases from J, the gap between germline ends came to 9 bases. This CDR3 contains 15 residues. The CDR3 here is CASSFGGSSYNEQFF. In nucleotides, the CDR3 is TGTGCCAGCAGCTTCGGCGGAAGCTCCTACAATGAGCAGTTCTTC.

The J gene is TRBJ1-5, the V gene TRBV6-1; D remains ambiguous. CDR3 length equals 15 residues. Trimming shortened V by 5 bases and J by 9 bases, and 20 bases separated the two germline ends. The germline CDR1 and CDR2 sequences are MNHNS and SASEGT. This CDR3 is CASSPRTGLEGPQHF. The CDR3 nucleotides are TGTGCCAGCAGTCCGCGGACTGGACTAGAGGGGCCCCAGCATTTT.

V gene TRBV29-1 combines with J gene TRBJ2-7; D possibly corresponds to TRBD2 (6 bases). The CDR3 extends over 12 amino acids. V lost 4 bases and J lost 5, with 12 bases in between. Germline V lookup: CDR1 SQVTM, CDR2 ANQGSEA. Written as DNA, the CDR3 is TGCAGCGTTGCCGGGAGTGCTGACGAGCAGTACTTC. This translates into CSVAGSADEQYF.

The chain is built from TRBV27 and TRBJ2-3; D is undetermined. Germline CDR1 is MNHEY and CDR2 is SMNVEV (reference sequence). V lost 5 bases to trimming and J lost 2 bases, with 14 bases between them. The CDR3 has 15 residues. The CDR3 DNA is TGTGCCAGCAGTCACACGAGGCAGAACACAGATACGCAGTATTTT. Its protein is CASSHTRQNTDTQYF.

The gene calls are TRBV7-3 and TRBJ2-1; D unclear. V was pared by 1 base and J by 7 bases, with 14 bases between. Looked up from germline, CDR1 is SGHTA and CDR2 is FQGTGA. This CDR3 spans 15 amino acids. The CDR3 DNA reads as TGTGCCAGCAGCTTAATGCCATCCCTAGGTAATGAGCAGTTCTTC. Residues: CASSLMPSLGNEQFF.